The 20 T cell receptor beta chains presented below share a single source sample, sequenced in a study of T cell repertoires in cytomegalovirus infection. Antigens of these TCRs are unknown. TCRdb re-called the reads through MiXCR, storing one row per CDR3 protein. The sample lists about 150,000 distinct CDR3 sequences, more than 25% seen once, with 52% in the top ten. The sequencing used CD8+ T cells from cultured PBMCs, collected from culture after CMV antigen stimulation. These receptors were collected from a human donor in good health (CMV status not recorded). Some clones in this sample may be carry-over from other donors' samples.

The chain combines TRBV14 with TRBJ2-7, with 9 bases fitting TRBD1. The CDR3 loop spans 15 amino acids. Looked up from germline, CDR1 is SGHDN and CDR2 is FVKESK. The J segment lost 3 bases and the V segment lost 4 bases, leaving 7 bases of the junction unmatched. The CDR3 DNA is TGTGCCAGCAGCCTTATGGACAGGGGCGGCTACGAGCAGTACTTC. Amino acids: CASSLMDRGGYEQYF. Looking up the rest from reference TRBV14 and TRBJ2-7 gives the full variable domain: EAGVTQFPSHSVIEKGQTVTLRCDPISGHDNLYWYRRVMGKEIKFLLHFVKESKQDESGMPNNRFLAERTGGTYSTLKVQPAELEDSGVYFCASSLMDRGGYEQYFGPGTRLTVT.

The chain links TRBV19 to TRBJ2-1; unclear D gene. V lost 3 bases, J lost 10 bases, and 7 bases lay in between. The germline gives CDR1 LNHDA, CDR2 SQIVND (reference sequence). The CDR3 has 11 amino acids. CDR3 nucleotide sequence: TGTGCCAGTAGTATTGGCTGGGAGCAGTTCTTC. Its translation: CASSIGWEQFF.

The chain employs TRBV20-1 and TRBJ2-1, with 15 positions matching TRBD2. V shed 1 base, J shed 3 bases, and the junction held 10 bases outside the gene matches. The CDR3 is 19 amino acids. Per the germline V gene, CDR1 is DFQATT and CDR2 is SNEGSKA (reference sequence). Here the CDR3 DNA reads TGCAGTGCTAGAGGGTACCCCGGGACTAGCGGGGGGAACTACAATGAGCAGTTCTTC. Translated, it gives CSARGYPGTSGGNYNEQFF.

The DNA for the CDR3 is TGTGCCAGCAGTGCGGGGACAGGGCTCCTCAACGAGCAGTACTTC. It is translated as CASSAGTGLLNEQYF. The chain uses TRBV2 and TRBJ2-7; 9 bases match TRBD1. This CDR3 region has 15 residues. J gave up 5 bases and V 4 bases, and 9 bases lay outside the gene matches. From germline, CDR1 is SNHLY and CDR2 FYNNEI.

This chain uses TRBV20-1 with TRBJ1-2, with TRBD1 matching over 9 bases. V trimming: 6 bases; J trimming: 7 bases; junction bases outside the gene matches: 6. The germline CDR1 and CDR2 sequences are DFQATT and SNEGSKA (reference sequence). The CDR3 contains 12 residues. CDR3 nucleotide sequence: TGCAGTGCAAGGACAGGGGCAAGTGGCTACACCTTC. This encodes CSARTGASGYTF.

This clonotype was seen a handful of times. This rearrangement joins TRBV5-6 to TRBJ1-3, with D unclear. Trimming left V 0 bases short and J 7 bases short, with 11 bases between. The CDR3 consists of 14 residues. Germline V gives CDR1 SGHDT, CDR2 YYEEEE. CDR3 bases: TGTGCCAGCAGCTTGGACCCGGATTTTAACACCATATATTTT. Translation gives CASSLDPDFNTIYF.

The chain carries TRBV13 and TRBJ2-3; either TRBD1 or TRBD2 may fit D (6 bases each). The CDR3 runs 16 residues. Germline CDR1 reads PRHDT; CDR2 reads FYEKMQ (reference sequence). The V end lost 2 bases, the J end lost 6 bases, and 18 bases lay between the germline ends. The CDR3 nucleotides read TGTGCCAGCAGCTTATTGTTGGGGGGCTTCGGGGATACGCAGTATTTT. Residues: CASSLLLGGFGDTQYF.

This clonotype was observed many times. The chain has TRBV27 and TRBJ2-2; TRBD2 matches 15 bases. Trimming removed 1 base from V and 3 bases from J; junction bases left unmatched: 15. This CDR3 spans 22 amino acids. Germline V CDR1 and CDR2: MNHEY, SMNVEV (reference sequence). CDR3 nucleotide sequence: TGTGCCAGCAGTTTATTCCTAGGACTAGCGGGGGGGGTAGGCACTCACACCGGGGAGCTGTTTTTT. This translates into CASSLFLGLAGGVGTHTGELFF.

This sequence joins TRBV6-5 and TRBJ1-1; no clear D gene. The CDR3 sequence is 15 residues long. The V end lost 7 bases, the J end lost 1 base, and 16 bases lay between the germline ends. Germline loops: CDR1 MNHEY, CDR2 SVGAGI. The CDR3 DNA follows: TGTGCCAGCACCTTCTTGACGGGAGGGAACACTGAAGCTTTCTTT. This translates into CASTFLTGGNTEAFF.

In this sample, this clonotype turned up a few times. The chain uses TRBV7-6 and TRBJ2-7; TRBD2 matches at 12 bases. CDR1 is SGHVS and CDR2 is FNYEAQ in the germline V gene. CDR3 length equals 15 residues. Trimming at V came to 5 bases and at J to 1 base, leaving 3 bases not matched to a gene. The CDR3 nucleotides read TGTGCCAGCAGCCAACTAGCGGGGGGTTCCTACGAGCAGTACTTC. Its translation is CASSQLAGGSYEQYF.

This chain joins TRBV13 and TRBJ2-3, with 13 bases matching TRBD2. In germline, CDR1 is PRHDT, CDR2 FYEKMQ (reference sequence). The J segment lost 4 bases and the V segment lost 4 bases, leaving 2 bases of the junction unmatched. CDR3 length equals 15 residues. The chain's CDR3 is CASSSGTSGADTQYF. As DNA, the CDR3 is TGTGCCAGCAGCTCGGGGACTAGCGGGGCAGATACGCAGTATTTT. Full variable domain (outside the CDR3, taken from reference TRBV13 and TRBJ2-3): AAGVIQSPRHLIKEKRETATLKCYPIPRHDTVYWYQQGPGQDPQFLISFYEKMQSDKGSIPDRFSAQQFSDYHSELNMSSLELGDSALYFCASSSGTSGADTQYFGPGTRLTVL.

This clonotype was counted a few times. V is TRBV7-6 and J is TRBJ2-5; D gene ambiguous. Germline values: CDR1 SGHVS, CDR2 FNYEAQ. The CDR3 consists of 14 residues. The V and J ends lost 5 bases and 5 bases respectively, with 15 bases between them. For the CDR3, the DNA is TGTGCCAGCAGCCCGACACCGGCTAGGGAGACCCAGTACTTC. This sequence encodes CASSPTPARETQYF.

The rearrangement links TRBV4-2 to TRBJ1-1; no clear D. V gave up 1 base and J gave up 7 bases, with 10 bases separating them. Germline loops: CDR1 LGHNA, CDR2 YNFKEQ. This CDR3 comprises 13 residues. DNA of the CDR3: TGTGCCAGCAGCCAAGTTCGGACGGATGAAGCTTTCTTT. Its translation is CASSQVRTDEAFF.

The chain carries TRBV7-2 and TRBJ2-7, with a possible D match to TRBD1 (5 bases). This CDR3 contains 12 residues. The germline V gene encodes CDR1 SGHTA and CDR2 FQGNSA. The V gene lost 3 bases and the J gene lost 7 bases, with 10 bases spanning the gap. The CDR3 spells CASSLPGREQYF. Written as DNA, the CDR3 is TGTGCCAGCAGCTTGCCAGGGCGGGAGCAGTACTTC. Combining the CDR3 with reference TRBV7-2 and TRBJ2-7 gives the whole variable domain GAGVSQSPSNKVTEKGKDVELRCDPISGHTALYWYRQSLGQGLEFLIYFQGNSAPDKSGLPSDRFSAERTGGSVSTLTIQRTQQEDSAVYLCASSLPGREQYFGPGTRLTVT.

The V and J genes are TRBV7-3 and TRBJ2-1; possible D gene TRBD2, 6 bases. The V end lost 6 bases, the J end lost 3 bases, and 18 bases lay between the germline ends. Germline V lookup: CDR1 SGHTA, CDR2 FQGTGA. This CDR3 comprises 16 residues. DNA of the CDR3: TGTGCCAGCAGTTACCTAGGGACGGACTACTACAATGAGCAGTTCTTC. Its translation: CASSYLGTDYYNEQFF.

This chain links TRBV5-4 with TRBJ1-2; 8 nucleotides align to TRBD1. The CDR3 spans 15 residues. Looked up from germline, CDR1 is SGHNT and CDR2 is YYREEE (reference sequence). The V segment lost 3 bases and the J segment 4 bases; nucleotides outside the gene matches: 8. In DNA form, the CDR3 reads TGTGCCAGCAGCTCTTCAGGGGGCATTGCCTATGGCTACACCTTC. Protein sequence: CASSSSGGIAYGYTF.

The chain recombines TRBV20-1 with TRBJ1-2; D may be TRBD1 (5 bases). This CDR3 has 15 amino acids. Looked up from germline, CDR1 is DFQATT and CDR2 is SNEGSKA (reference sequence). V was shortened by 3 bases and J by 8 bases, with 22 bases between the two germline ends. The CDR3 loop reads CSASRDFASIGGYTF. The CDR3 nucleotides read TGCAGTGCTAGCCGGGACTTCGCCTCAATTGGGGGCTACACCTTC.

The chain uses TRBV5-6 and TRBJ2-7, with a weak D call TRBD1 (6 bases). The CDR3 contains 14 residues. From germline, CDR1 is SGHDT and CDR2 YYEEEE. The germline V and J ends were trimmed by 0 bases and 3 bases, with 10 bases remaining between them. CDR3 sequence (DNA): TGTGCCAGCAGCTTGGGACAGGACTTCTACGAGCAGTACTTC. Protein: CASSLGQDFYEQYF.

This clonotype was detected a few times. This chain links TRBV11-1 with TRBJ2-1, with 9 bases matching TRBD1. V shed 4 bases, J shed 9 bases, and the junction held 16 bases outside the gene matches. The CDR3 is made up of 17 amino acids. Germline V CDR1 and CDR2: SGHAT, FQDESV (reference sequence). CDR3 in amino acids: CASSSSAGTGSWLEQFF. The DNA of the CDR3 is TGTGCCAGCAGCTCATCCGCCGGGACAGGGTCGTGGCTTGAGCAGTTCTTC.

This clonotype was counted only a few times. The J gene is TRBJ1-1, the V gene TRBV7-2; possible D gene TRBD1, 5 bases. The V gene's germline CDR1 is SGHTA and CDR2 FQGNSA. The length of the CDR3 is 16 residues. V gave up 5 bases and J gave up 0 bases, with 16 bases separating them. The CDR3 DNA sequence: TGTGCCAGCAGCCCTAACCACAGGTTCATGAACACTGAAGCTTTCTTT. Its translation: CASSPNHRFMNTEAFF.